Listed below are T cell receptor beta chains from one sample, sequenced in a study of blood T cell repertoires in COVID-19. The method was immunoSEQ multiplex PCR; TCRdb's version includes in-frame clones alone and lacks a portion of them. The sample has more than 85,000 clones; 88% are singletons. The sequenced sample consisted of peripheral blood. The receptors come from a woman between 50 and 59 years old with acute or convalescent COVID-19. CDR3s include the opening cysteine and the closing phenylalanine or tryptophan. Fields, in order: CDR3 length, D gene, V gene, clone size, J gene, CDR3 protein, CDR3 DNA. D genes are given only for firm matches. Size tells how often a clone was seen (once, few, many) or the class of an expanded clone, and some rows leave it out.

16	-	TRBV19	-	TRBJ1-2	CASSPRPETVNYGYTF	TGTGCCAGTAGTCCACGACCCGAGACAGTTAACTATGGCTACACCTTC
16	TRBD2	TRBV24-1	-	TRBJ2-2	CATSEPRAGDTGELFF	TGTGCCACCAGTGAGCCGAGGGCGGGAGACACCGGGGAGCTGTTTTTT
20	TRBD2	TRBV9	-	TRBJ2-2	CASSEPSGLAGVTGTGELFF	TGTGCCAGCAGCGAACCCTCGGGACTAGCGGGAGTCACCGGTACCGGGGAGCTGTTTTTT
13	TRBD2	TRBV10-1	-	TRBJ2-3	CASSREGADTQYF	TGCGCCAGCAGTCGGGAGGGCGCAGATACGCAGTATTTT
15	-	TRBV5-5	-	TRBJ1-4	CASSLEDRGNEKLFF	TGTGCCAGCAGCTTGGAGGACAGAGGGAATGAAAAACTGTTTTTT
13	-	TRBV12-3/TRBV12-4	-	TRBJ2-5	CASRGQGTETQYF	TGTGCCAGCAGAGGGCAGGGGACAGAGACCCAGTACTTC
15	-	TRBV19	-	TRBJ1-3	CASRRIEGDGNTIYF	TGTGCCTCCCGGAGGATCGAGGGCGATGGAAACACCATATATTTT
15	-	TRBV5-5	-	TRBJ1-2	CASSLIDRLGYGYTF	TGTGCCAGCAGCTTGATAGACAGGTTGGGCTATGGCTACACCTTC
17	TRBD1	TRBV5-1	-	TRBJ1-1	CASSPSGTGGINTEAFF	TGCGCCAGCAGCCCAAGCGGGACAGGGGGCATTAATACTGAAGCTTTCTTT
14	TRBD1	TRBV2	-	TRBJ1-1	CASSVGGDDTEAFF	TGTGCCAGCAGTGTAGGGGGCGATGACACTGAAGCTTTCTTT
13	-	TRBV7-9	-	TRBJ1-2	CASSLHRGYGYTF	TGTGCCAGCAGCTTACATAGAGGCTATGGCTACACCTTC
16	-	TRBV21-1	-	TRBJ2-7	CASSQGGGQVLYEQYF	TGTGCCAGCAGTCAAGGGGGGGGACAGGTGCTCTACGAGCAGTACTTC
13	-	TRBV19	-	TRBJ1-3	CASRAYQGNTIYF	TGTGCCAGCAGGGCTTACCAGGGAAACACCATATATTTT
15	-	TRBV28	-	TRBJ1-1	CASSLFGAGTVRGFF	-
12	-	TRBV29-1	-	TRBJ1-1	CSAQGGRGEAFF	TGCAGCGCCCAAGGTGGGCGGGGTGAAGCTTTCTTT
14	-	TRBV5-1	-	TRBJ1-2	CASSGRAGTDGYTF	TGCGCCAGCAGCGGGAGGGCAGGGACGGATGGCTACACCTTC
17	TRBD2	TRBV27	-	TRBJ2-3	CASRRTSGAYNTDTQYF	TGTGCCAGCAGACGGACTAGCGGGGCTTATAACACAGATACGCAGTATTTT
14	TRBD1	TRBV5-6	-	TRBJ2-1	CASSALTGVNEQFF	TGTGCCAGCAGCGCCCTAACAGGGGTCAATGAGCAGTTCTTC
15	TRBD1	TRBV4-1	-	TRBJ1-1	CASSQDVSRGTEAFF	TGCGCCAGCAGCCAAGATGTTAGCAGGGGGACTGAAGCTTTCTTT
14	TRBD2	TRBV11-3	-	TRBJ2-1	CASSASGRSHEQFF	TGTGCCAGCAGCGCTAGCGGGAGAAGCCATGAGCAGTTCTTC
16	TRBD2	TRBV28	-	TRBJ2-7	CASSLLGTSGSGEQYF	TGTGCCAGCAGTTTATTGGGGACTAGCGGGAGCGGCGAGCAGTACTTC
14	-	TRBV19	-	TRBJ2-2	CASNGGILTGELFF	TGTGCCAGTAATGGCGGGATACTCACCGGGGAGCTGTTTTTT
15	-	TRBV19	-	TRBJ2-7	CASSIQLEPLYEQYF	TGTGCCAGTAGTATCCAACTAGAGCCGCTCTACGAGCAGTACTTC
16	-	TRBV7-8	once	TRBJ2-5	CASSLVGQRGQETQYF	TGTGCCAGCAGCTTAGTTGGCCAAAGAGGGCAAGAGACCCAGTACTTC
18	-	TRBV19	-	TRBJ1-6	CASSPGQRGQGQNSPLHF	TGTGCCAGTAGTCCAGGCCAACGAGGGCAGGGGCAGAATTCACCCCTCCACTTT
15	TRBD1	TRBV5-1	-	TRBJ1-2	CASSFRDSRDYGYTF	TGCGCCAGCTCCTTCCGGGACAGTAGAGACTATGGCTACACCTTC
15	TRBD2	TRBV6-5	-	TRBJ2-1	CASSSSGSSYNEQFF	TGTGCCAGCAGTTCTAGCGGGAGCTCCTACAATGAGCAGTTCTTC
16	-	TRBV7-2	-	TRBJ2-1	CASSSPGLPYNNEQFF	TGTGCCAGCAGCTCACCGGGACTTCCGTACAACAATGAGCAGTTCTTC
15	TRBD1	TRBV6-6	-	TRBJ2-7	CASSYRGQGPYEQYF	TGTGCCAGCAGTTACCGGGGACAGGGGCCCTACGAGCAGTACTTC
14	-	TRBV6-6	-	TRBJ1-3	CASISGGSGNTIYF	TGTGCCAGCATCTCGGGTGGGTCCGGAAACACCATATATTTT
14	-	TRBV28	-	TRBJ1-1	CASRLDRLNTEAFF	TGTGCCAGCAGATTAGACAGATTAAACACTGAAGCTTTCTTT
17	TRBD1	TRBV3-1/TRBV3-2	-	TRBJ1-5	CASSQDITGGGNQPQHF	TGTGCCAGCAGCCAAGATATTACAGGGGGGGGCAATCAGCCCCAGCATTTT
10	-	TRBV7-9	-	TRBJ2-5	CAIGGLAQYF	TGTGCCATCGGTGGGCTCGCCCAGTACTTC
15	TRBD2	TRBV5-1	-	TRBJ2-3	CASSTGLDGTDTQYF	TGCGCCAGCAGTACGGGACTAGATGGCACAGATACGCAGTATTTT
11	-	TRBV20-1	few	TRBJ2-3	CSAVAGDTQYF	TGCAGTGCCGTGGCGGGAGATACGCAGTATTTT
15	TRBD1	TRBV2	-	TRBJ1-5	CASSGQGLSNQPQHF	TGTGCCAGCAGCGGACAGGGTCTTAGCAATCAGCCCCAGCATTTT
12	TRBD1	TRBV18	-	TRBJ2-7	CASSPGQLEQYF	TGTGCCAGCTCACCGGGACAGCTCGAGCAGTACTTC
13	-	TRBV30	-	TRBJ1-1	CAWTYQGYTEAFF	TGTGCCTGGACATACCAGGGGTACACTGAAGCTTTCTTT
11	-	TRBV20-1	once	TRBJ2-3	CSAELQDTQYF	TGCAGTGCTGAGTTACAGGATACGCAGTATTTT
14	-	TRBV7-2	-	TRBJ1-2	CASTHRGALGGYTF	TGTGCCAGCACCCACCGCGGGGCCTTGGGGGGCTACACCTTC
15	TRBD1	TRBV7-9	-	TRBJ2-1	CASSLGDRGPNEQFF	TGTGCCAGCAGCCTAGGGGACAGGGGGCCCAATGAGCAGTTCTTC
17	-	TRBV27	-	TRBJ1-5	CASSPIRGQGPNQPQHF	TGTGCCAGCAGTCCCATCCGAGGCCAGGGCCCCAATCAGCCCCAGCATTTT
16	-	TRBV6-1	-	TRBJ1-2	CASSEMQGIANYGYTF	TGTGCCAGCAGTGAAATGCAGGGTATAGCTAACTATGGCTACACCTTC
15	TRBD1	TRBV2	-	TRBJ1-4	CASTKDRVVIEKLFF	TGTGCCAGCACCAAAGACAGGGTGGTAATTGAAAAACTGTTTTTT
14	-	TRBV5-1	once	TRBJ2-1	CASSLVGGTNEQFF	TGCGCCAGCAGCTTGGTAGGTGGGACAAATGAGCAGTTCTTC
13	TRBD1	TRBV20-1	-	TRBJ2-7	CSASKGASGEQYF	TGCAGTGCTAGTAAGGGGGCGAGCGGCGAGCAGTACTTC
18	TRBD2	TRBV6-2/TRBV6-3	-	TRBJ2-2	CASSYSAGGVQDTGELFF	TGTGCCAGCAGTTACAGTGCGGGGGGAGTACAGGACACCGGGGAGCTGTTTTTT
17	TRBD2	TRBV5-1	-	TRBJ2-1	CASSLPHSTSVGNEQFF	TGCGCCAGCAGCTTACCTCACTCGACTAGCGTCGGGAATGAGCAGTTCTTC
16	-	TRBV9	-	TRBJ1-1	CASSVAGSGQTPGAFF	TGTGCCAGCAGCGTAGCCGGGAGTGGGCAAACGCCCGGGGCTTTCTTT
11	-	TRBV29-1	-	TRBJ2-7	CSVAQGREQYF	TGCAGCGTAGCCCAGGGTCGCGAGCAGTACTTC
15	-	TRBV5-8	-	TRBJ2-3	CASNIDRSQTDTQYF	TGTGCCAGCAACATTGACAGGTCCCAAACAGATACGCAGTATTTT
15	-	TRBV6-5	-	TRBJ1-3	CASSYRFRSGNTIYF	TGTGCCAGCAGTTACAGATTCAGGTCTGGAAACACCATATATTTT
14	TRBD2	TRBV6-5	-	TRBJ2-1	CASSPTRTRNEQFF	TGTGCCAGCAGTCCAACCCGGACTAGGAATGAGCAGTTCTTC
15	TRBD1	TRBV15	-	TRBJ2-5	CATSREGGASETQYF	TGTGCCACCAGCAGGGAAGGGGGCGCTTCGGAGACCCAGTACTTC
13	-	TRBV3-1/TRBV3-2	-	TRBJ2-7	CASSHGGGGEQYF	TGTGCCAGCAGCCACGGGGGTGGAGGCGAGCAGTACTTC
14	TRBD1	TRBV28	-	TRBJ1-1	CASSRDRANTEAFF	TGTGCCAGCAGTCGCGACAGGGCGAACACTGAAGCTTTCTTT
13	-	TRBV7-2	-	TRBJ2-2	CASSLAGFGELFF	TGTGCCAGCAGCTTAGCGGGCTTCGGGGAGCTGTTTTTT
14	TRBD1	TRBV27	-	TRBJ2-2	CASRGQVHTGELFF	TGTGCCAGCAGGGGACAGGTTCACACCGGGGAGCTGTTTTTT
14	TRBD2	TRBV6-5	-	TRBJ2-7	CASRSSGESYEQYF	TGTGCCAGCAGGAGTAGCGGGGAGTCCTACGAGCAGTACTTC